This T cell receptor beta chain was sequenced during a study of T-cell memory formation after mild COVID-19. Study-wide context: Among the donors, TCR clusters were largely specific to each donor.

CDR3 size: 12 residues. Trimming at V came to 3 bases and at J to 6 bases, leaving 2 bases not matched to a gene. Germline CDR1 reads SQVTM; CDR2 reads ANQGSEA. The study's findings and limits: There were some responding clones in pre-infection memory, which suggested that cross-reactive memory had joined. CD4/CD8 balance characterized clones contracting day 15 to 85, and CD4+ skew characterized later expanders.

MiXCR was run by TCRdb on the 5' RACE reads, yielding one entry per CDR3 protein. The profile shows fewer than 550,000 distinct CDR3 sequences, around 18% of them singletons. To note about this clonotype: Its cognate antigen is unknown.

This clonotype was obtained from an adult woman who had mild COVID-19 (a few samples of this study predate the infection). Cell type and time point are not known. Material for sequencing was PBMCs or a T cell subset sorted from them (not recorded which). The rearrangement uses TRBV29-1 and TRBJ2-3; 8 bases are a match to TRBD2. The CDR3 DNA reads TGCAGCGTTGAGCCTAGCGGGGATACGCAGTATTTT. It is translated as CSVEPSGDTQYF.